The rows below give T cell receptor beta chains drawn from one sample of a study of a mutant IDH1 vaccine in newly diagnosed glioma. What these receptors recognize is not known. Using immunoSEQ multiplex PCR, the repertoire was profiled, and TCRdb retains in-frame clones only, with some absent. This table holds some 61,000 clones, 80% to 85% found once. The specimen was PBMCs, collected from a glioma patient whose treatment included an IDH1 peptide vaccine. All receptors derive from a man aged 18 to 29 with glioma. Each CDR3 is given with its conserved first and last residue. Fields, in order: CDR3 length, clone size, D gene, J gene, V gene, CDR3 DNA, CDR3 protein. A D gene is named only where the DNA matches it firmly. Clone size, where shown, is once, few, many, or a class for clones that have expanded.

length: 15
size: once
D: TRBD2
J: TRBJ2-7
V: TRBV14
DNA: TGTGCCAGCAGCCAAGGACTAGCGGGGGCCTACGAGCAGTACTTC
CDR3: CASSQGLAGAYEQYF

length: 14
size: .
D: .
J: TRBJ2-7
V: TRBV9
DNA: TGTGCCAGCAGCGAGCAAGGCGGCCCGGTAGAGCAGTACTTC
CDR3: CASSEQGGPVEQYF

length: 15
size: .
D: TRBD1
J: TRBJ1-2
V: TRBV7-2
DNA: TGTGCCAGCAGCTCGGACAGGGGCAGGCGTTATGGCTACACCTTC
CDR3: CASSSDRGRRYGYTF

length: 14
size: .
D: TRBD1
J: TRBJ1-4
V: TRBV30
DNA: TGTGCCTGGAGTGTAGGGACAGGTCCTAACAAACTGTTTTTT
CDR3: CAWSVGTGPNKLFF

length: 15
size: .
D: TRBD1
J: TRBJ2-1
V: TRBV30
DNA: TGTGCCTGGAGTTATGGACAGGGTGGCCGCAATGAGCAGTTCTTC
CDR3: CAWSYGQGGRNEQFF

length: 13
size: .
D: .
J: TRBJ2-3
V: TRBV5-1
DNA: TGCGCCAGCGGGCTTGGGAGCACAGATACGCAGTATTTT
CDR3: CASGLGSTDTQYF

length: 12
size: .
D: .
J: TRBJ1-6
V: TRBV27
DNA: TGTGCCAGCGGACCCTTCAATTCACCCCTCCACTTT
CDR3: CASGPFNSPLHF

length: 16
size: .
D: .
J: TRBJ1-2
V: TRBV4-2
DNA: TGTGCCAGCAGCCACACCTGGGACCTTTCTAACTATGGCTACACCTTC
CDR3: CASSHTWDLSNYGYTF

length: 15
size: .
D: TRBD2
J: TRBJ2-1
V: TRBV19
DNA: TGTGCCAGTAGCCCACTGACTAGCGGGGCGAATGAGCAGTTCTTC
CDR3: CASSPLTSGANEQFF

length: 16
size: .
D: TRBD2
J: TRBJ2-4
V: TRBV19
DNA: TGTGCCAGTAGTATGTCTTCGGGGGGAATCTGGAACATTCAGTACTTC
CDR3: CASSMSSGGIWNIQYF

length: 15
size: .
D: .
J: TRBJ1-1
V: TRBV15
DNA: TGTGCCACCAGCAGGTTTACAGGGTTGGGCACTGAAGCTTTCTTT
CDR3: CATSRFTGLGTEAFF

length: 13
size: .
D: .
J: TRBJ1-2
V: TRBV9
DNA: TGTGCCAGCAGCGTAACTTCGCTTTATGGCTACACCTTC
CDR3: CASSVTSLYGYTF

length: 13
size: .
D: TRBD1
J: TRBJ1-1
V: TRBV6-5
DNA: TGTGCCAGCAGGAATCGAGACAGGGGCCCAGCTTTCTTT
CDR3: CASRNRDRGPAFF

length: 15
size: few
D: TRBD1
J: TRBJ1-1
V: TRBV5-1
DNA: TGCGCCAGCAGCCCTTGGACAGGATCGAACACTGAAGCTTTCTTT
CDR3: CASSPWTGSNTEAFF

length: 17
size: .
D: .
J: TRBJ2-6
V: TRBV18
DNA: TGTGCCAGCTCACCAATACAGGGCCGCTCTGGGGCCAACGTCCTGACTTTC
CDR3: CASSPIQGRSGANVLTF

length: 14
size: .
D: .
J: TRBJ1-3
V: TRBV19
DNA: TGTGCCAGTGGGGCTGTGTCCTCTGGAAACACCATATATTTT
CDR3: CASGAVSSGNTIYF

length: 14
size: .
D: .
J: TRBJ2-7
V: TRBV18
DNA: TGTGCCAGCTCACCCGAGAGTAGGGTATACGAGCAGTACTTC
CDR3: CASSPESRVYEQYF

length: 15
size: .
D: .
J: TRBJ2-3
V: TRBV4-3
DNA: TGCGCCAGCAGCTACCGCCCCTCAGGTGCAGATACGCAGTATTTT
CDR3: CASSYRPSGADTQYF

length: 11
size: few
D: .
J: TRBJ1-1
V: TRBV29-1
DNA: TGCAGCGGAACAGTCAACACTGAAGCTTTCTTT
CDR3: CSGTVNTEAFF

length: 16
size: .
D: .
J: TRBJ1-1
V: TRBV6-5
DNA: TGTGCCAGCAGTTACAGGGGGAGGGGGATGAACACTGAAGCTTTCTTT
CDR3: CASSYRGRGMNTEAFF

length: 11
size: .
D: .
J: TRBJ1-1
V: TRBV29-1
DNA: TGCAGCGCTCCGTGGGGGACTGAAGCTTTCTTT
CDR3: CSAPWGTEAFF

length: 14
size: .
D: .
J: TRBJ1-2
V: TRBV30
DNA: TGTGCCTGGAGTTTAGGCAGGGAGGCGGGTGGCTACACCTTC
CDR3: CAWSLGREAGGYTF

length: 16
size: .
D: TRBD1
J: TRBJ1-2
V: TRBV4-2
DNA: TGTGCCAGCAGCCAAGCGACAGGGGATCTCGCCTATGGCTACACCTTC
CDR3: CASSQATGDLAYGYTF

length: 14
size: .
D: .
J: TRBJ1-5
V: TRBV18
DNA: TGTGCCAGCTCACCTACCGGCGGGCCCCAGCCCCAGCATTTT
CDR3: CASSPTGGPQPQHF

length: 14
size: .
D: .
J: TRBJ2-5
V: TRBV4-3
DNA: TGCGCCAGCAGCCAAGTAAGGGAACAAGAGACCCAGTACTTC
CDR3: CASSQVREQETQYF

length: 13
size: .
D: .
J: TRBJ2-7
V: TRBV13
DNA: TGTGCCAGCAGCTCCCGTTTGGTCTACGAGCAGTACTTC
CDR3: CASSSRLVYEQYF

length: 12
size: .
D: .
J: TRBJ2-3
V: TRBV6-1
DNA: TGTGCCAGCAGTGAAGCGGTCGATACGCAGTATTTT
CDR3: CASSEAVDTQYF

length: 15
size: .
D: TRBD1
J: TRBJ1-1
V: TRBV6-5
DNA: TGTGCCAGCAGCCCTCCGGGACAGGGGGGCACTGAAGCTTTCTTT
CDR3: CASSPPGQGGTEAFF

length: 14
size: .
D: .
J: TRBJ1-2
V: TRBV18
DNA: TGTGCCAGCTCACCAACCGCGGGGGGGGGTGGCTACACCTTC
CDR3: CASSPTAGGGGYTF

length: 12
size: .
D: .
J: TRBJ2-2
V: TRBV11-3
DNA: TGTGCCAGCAGCTTAGGGACCGGGGAGCTGTTTTTT
CDR3: CASSLGTGELFF

length: 13
size: .
D: .
J: TRBJ2-4
V: TRBV6-6
DNA: TGTGCCAGCCAACTCGAAGGCAAAAACATTCAGTACTTC
CDR3: CASQLEGKNIQYF

length: 16
size: .
D: TRBD2
J: TRBJ2-4
V: TRBV29-1
DNA: TGCAGCGTGGCCGCTAGCGGGGGGCCCGGGATGAACATTCAGTACTTC
CDR3: CSVAASGGPGMNIQYF

length: 14
size: .
D: .
J: TRBJ1-4
V: TRBV6-4
DNA: TGTGCCAGCAGGCTGCGGGCGGAGTGTGAAAAACTGTTTTTT
CDR3: CASRLRAECEKLFF

length: 14
size: .
D: .
J: TRBJ1-5
V: TRBV5-5
DNA: TGTGCCAGCAGCTTCGGGACCATAAATCAGCCCCAGCATTTT
CDR3: CASSFGTINQPQHF

length: 14
size: .
D: .
J: TRBJ1-5
V: TRBV7-2
DNA: TGTGCCAGCAGCTCCCAGGGAAGGGGACAGCCCCAGCATTTT
CDR3: CASSSQGRGQPQHF

length: 16
size: .
D: .
J: TRBJ2-1
V: TRBV28
DNA: TGTGCCAGCAGTTTATTGCCAGGGAGCTCCTACAATGAGCAGTTCTTC
CDR3: CASSLLPGSSYNEQFF

length: 12
size: .
D: .
J: TRBJ1-3
V: TRBV6-5
DNA: TGTGCCACTACTTCCTCTGGAAACACCATATATTTT
CDR3: CATTSSGNTIYF

length: 14
size: .
D: TRBD1
J: TRBJ2-7
V: TRBV25-1
DNA: TGTGCCAGCAGTGCCGCAACAGGGGACTACGAGCAGTACTTC
CDR3: CASSAATGDYEQYF

length: 15
size: once
D: TRBD1
J: TRBJ1-1
V: TRBV6-5
DNA: TGTGCCAGCAGTATAGGACAGGGTGGAACCACTGAAGCTTTCTTT
CDR3: CASSIGQGGTTEAFF

length: 14
size: .
D: .
J: TRBJ1-5
V: TRBV11-2
DNA: TGTGCCAGCAGCTGGGCGGATAGCAATCAGCCCCAGCATTTT
CDR3: CASSWADSNQPQHF

length: 15
size: .
D: .
J: TRBJ2-2
V: TRBV7-3
DNA: TGTGCCAGCAGCTTATACGGGCCGAACACCGGGGAGCTGTTTTTT
CDR3: CASSLYGPNTGELFF

length: 13
size: .
D: .
J: TRBJ1-5
V: TRBV6-1
DNA: TGTGCCAGCGGACAACGTAGCAATCAGCCCCAGCATTTT
CDR3: CASGQRSNQPQHF

length: 12
size: few
D: .
J: TRBJ1-2
V: TRBV7-9
DNA: TGTGCCAGCAGCTCGACCCTCGGGGGCTACACCTTC
CDR3: CASSSTLGGYTF

length: 11
size: .
D: .
J: TRBJ1-2
V: TRBV4-1
DNA: TGCGCCAGCAGCCAAGAGGGGGGCTACACCTTC
CDR3: CASSQEGGYTF

length: 14
size: .
D: .
J: TRBJ2-7
V: TRBV5-4
DNA: TGTGCCAGCAGTTCTACAGGGAAACCCTACGAGCAGTACTTC
CDR3: CASSSTGKPYEQYF

length: 15
size: .
D: .
J: TRBJ1-1
V: TRBV28
DNA: TGTGCCAGCAGTTTCACGCCCACAGGGAGGACTGAAGCTTTCTTT
CDR3: CASSFTPTGRTEAFF